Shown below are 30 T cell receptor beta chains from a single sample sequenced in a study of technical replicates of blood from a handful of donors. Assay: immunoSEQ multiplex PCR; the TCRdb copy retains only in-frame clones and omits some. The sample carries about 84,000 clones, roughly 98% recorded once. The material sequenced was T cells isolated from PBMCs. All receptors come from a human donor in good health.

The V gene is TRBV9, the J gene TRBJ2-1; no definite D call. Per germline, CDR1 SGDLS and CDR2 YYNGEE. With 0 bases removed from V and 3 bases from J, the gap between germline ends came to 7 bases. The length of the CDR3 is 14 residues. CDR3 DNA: TGTGCCAGCAGCGTAGCCACCGGCTACAATGAGCAGTTCTTC. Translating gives CASSVATGYNEQFF.

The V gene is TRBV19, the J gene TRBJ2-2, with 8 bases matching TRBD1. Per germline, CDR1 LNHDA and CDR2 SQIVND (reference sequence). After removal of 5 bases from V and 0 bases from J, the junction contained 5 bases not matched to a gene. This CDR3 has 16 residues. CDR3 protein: CASSSQGGTNTGELFF. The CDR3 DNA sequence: TGTGCCAGTAGTTCACAGGGGGGAACGAACACCGGGGAGCTGTTTTTT.

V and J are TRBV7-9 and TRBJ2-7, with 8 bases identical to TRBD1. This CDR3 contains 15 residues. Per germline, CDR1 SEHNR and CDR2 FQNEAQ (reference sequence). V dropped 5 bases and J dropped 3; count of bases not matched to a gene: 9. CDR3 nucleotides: TGTGCCAGCAGCCTTCTGGACAGGGCGGGCTACGAGCAGTACTTC. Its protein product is CASSLLDRAGYEQYF. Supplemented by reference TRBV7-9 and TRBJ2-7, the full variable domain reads DTGVSQNPRHKITKRGQNVTFRCDPISEHNRLYWYRQTLGQGPEFLTYFQNEAQLEKSRLLSDRFSAERPKGSFSTLEIQRTEQGDSAMYLCASSLLDRAGYEQYFGPGTRLTVT.

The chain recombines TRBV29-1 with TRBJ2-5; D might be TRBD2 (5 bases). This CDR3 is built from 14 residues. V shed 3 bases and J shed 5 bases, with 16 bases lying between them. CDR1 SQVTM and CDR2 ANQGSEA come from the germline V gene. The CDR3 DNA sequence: TGCAGCGTTGAGACGGGATTCGATGGGGAGACCCAGTACTTC. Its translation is CSVETGFDGETQYF.

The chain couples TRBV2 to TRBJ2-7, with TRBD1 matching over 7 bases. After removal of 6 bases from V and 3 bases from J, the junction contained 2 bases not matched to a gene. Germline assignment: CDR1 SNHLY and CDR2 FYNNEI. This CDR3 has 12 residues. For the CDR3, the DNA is TGTGCCAGCAGACGGGACAGCTACGAGCAGTACTTC. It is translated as CASRRDSYEQYF.

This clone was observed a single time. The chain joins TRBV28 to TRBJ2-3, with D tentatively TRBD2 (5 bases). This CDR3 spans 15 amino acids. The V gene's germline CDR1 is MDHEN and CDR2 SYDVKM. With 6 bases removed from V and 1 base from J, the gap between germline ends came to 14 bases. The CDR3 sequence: CASSPTNGGTDTQYF. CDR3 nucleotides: TGTGCCAGCAGCCCAACAAACGGGGGCACAGATACGCAGTATTTT.

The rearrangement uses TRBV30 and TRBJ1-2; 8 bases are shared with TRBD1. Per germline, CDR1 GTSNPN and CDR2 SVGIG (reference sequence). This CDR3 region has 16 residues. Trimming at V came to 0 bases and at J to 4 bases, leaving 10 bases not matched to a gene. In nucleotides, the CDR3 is TGTGCCTGGAGTGTAGGTGGGGCAGGGGGCCTCTATGGCTACACCTTC. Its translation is CAWSVGGAGGLYGYTF.

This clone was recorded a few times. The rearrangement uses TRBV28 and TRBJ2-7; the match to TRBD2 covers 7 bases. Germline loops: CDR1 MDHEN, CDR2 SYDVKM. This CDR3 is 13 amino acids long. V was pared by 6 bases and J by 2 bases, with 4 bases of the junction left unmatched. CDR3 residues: CASRIAGPYEQYF. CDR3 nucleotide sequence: TGTGCCAGCAGGATAGCGGGCCCCTACGAGCAGTACTTC.

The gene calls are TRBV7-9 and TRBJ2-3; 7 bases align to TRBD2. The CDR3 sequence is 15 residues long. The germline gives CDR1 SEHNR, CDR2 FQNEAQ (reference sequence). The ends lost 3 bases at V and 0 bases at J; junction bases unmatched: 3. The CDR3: CASSFGAGSTDTQYF. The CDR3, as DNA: TGTGCCAGCAGCTTTGGAGCGGGGAGCACAGATACGCAGTATTTT. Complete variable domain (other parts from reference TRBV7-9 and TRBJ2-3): DTGVSQNPRHKITKRGQNVTFRCDPISEHNRLYWYRQTLGQGPEFLTYFQNEAQLEKSRLLSDRFSAERPKGSFSTLEIQRTEQGDSAMYLCASSFGAGSTDTQYFGPGTRLTVL.

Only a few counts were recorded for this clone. DNA of the CDR3: TGTGCCACTCCCCGGCGGGAGACAGATACGCAGTATTTT. As protein: CATPRRETDTQYF. This rearrangement joins TRBV7-9 to TRBJ2-3; 7 positions match TRBD2. Germline loops: CDR1 SEHNR, CDR2 FQNEAQ (reference sequence). This CDR3 is 13 amino acids long. Trimming at V came to 10 bases and at J to 3 bases, leaving 7 bases not matched to a gene. The whole variable domain, remainder taken from reference TRBV7-9 and TRBJ2-3, is DTGVSQNPRHKITKRGQNVTFRCDPISEHNRLYWYRQTLGQGPEFLTYFQNEAQLEKSRLLSDRFSAERPKGSFSTLEIQRTEQGDSAMYLCATPRRETDTQYFGPGTRLTVL.

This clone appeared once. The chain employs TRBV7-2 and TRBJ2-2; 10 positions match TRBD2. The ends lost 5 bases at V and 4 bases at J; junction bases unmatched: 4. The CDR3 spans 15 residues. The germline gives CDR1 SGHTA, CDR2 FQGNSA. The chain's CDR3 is CASSQAGGRTGELFF. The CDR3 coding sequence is TGTGCCAGCAGCCAAGCGGGGGGGCGCACCGGGGAGCTGTTTTTT.

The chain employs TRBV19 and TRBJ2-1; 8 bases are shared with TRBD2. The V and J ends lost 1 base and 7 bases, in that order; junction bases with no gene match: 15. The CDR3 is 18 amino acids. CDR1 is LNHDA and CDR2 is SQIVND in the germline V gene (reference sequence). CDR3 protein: CASSIGGGGRYANNEQFF. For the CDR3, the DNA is TGTGCCAGTAGTATAGGGGGTGGCGGGAGGTACGCTAATAATGAGCAGTTCTTC.

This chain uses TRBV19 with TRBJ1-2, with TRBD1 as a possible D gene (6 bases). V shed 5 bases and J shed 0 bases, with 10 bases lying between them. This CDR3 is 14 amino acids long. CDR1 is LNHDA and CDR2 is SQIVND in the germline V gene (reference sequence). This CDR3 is CASSPGQTNYGYTF. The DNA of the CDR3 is TGTGCCAGTAGTCCAGGACAGACTAACTATGGCTACACCTTC.

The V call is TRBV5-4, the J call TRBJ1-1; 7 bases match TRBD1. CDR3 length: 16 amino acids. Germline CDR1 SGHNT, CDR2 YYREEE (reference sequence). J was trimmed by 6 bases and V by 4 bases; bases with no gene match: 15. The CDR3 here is CASSGRRQGGVSEAFF. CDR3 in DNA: TGTGCCAGCAGCGGCCGTCGACAGGGAGGCGTCTCTGAAGCTTTCTTT.

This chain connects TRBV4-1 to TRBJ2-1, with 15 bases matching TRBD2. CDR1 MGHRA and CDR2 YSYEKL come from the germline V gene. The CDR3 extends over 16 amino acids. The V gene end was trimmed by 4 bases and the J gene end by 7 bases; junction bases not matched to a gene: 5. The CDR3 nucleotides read TGCGCCAGCAGCCCGGGACTAGCGGGAGGACGGAATGAGCAGTTCTTC. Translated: CASSPGLAGGRNEQFF.

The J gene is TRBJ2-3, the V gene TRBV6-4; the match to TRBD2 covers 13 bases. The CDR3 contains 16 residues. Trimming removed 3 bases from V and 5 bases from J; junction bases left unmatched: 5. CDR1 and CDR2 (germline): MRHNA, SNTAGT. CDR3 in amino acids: CASSEGLAGFGDTQYF. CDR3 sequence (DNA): TGTGCCAGCAGTGAGGGACTAGCGGGATTCGGAGATACGCAGTATTTT.

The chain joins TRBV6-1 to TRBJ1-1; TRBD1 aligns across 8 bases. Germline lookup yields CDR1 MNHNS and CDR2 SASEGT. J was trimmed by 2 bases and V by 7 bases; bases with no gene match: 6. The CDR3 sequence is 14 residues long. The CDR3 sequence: CASIDRGVNTEAFF. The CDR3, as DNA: TGTGCCAGCATTGACAGGGGAGTAAACACTGAAGCTTTCTTT.

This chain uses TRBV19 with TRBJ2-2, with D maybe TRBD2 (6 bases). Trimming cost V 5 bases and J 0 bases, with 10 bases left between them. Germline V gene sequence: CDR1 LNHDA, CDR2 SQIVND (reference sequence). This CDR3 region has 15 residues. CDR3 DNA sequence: TGTGCCAGTAGTTTCGGGAGTCCGAACACCGGGGAGCTGTTTTTT. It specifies CASSFGSPNTGELFF.

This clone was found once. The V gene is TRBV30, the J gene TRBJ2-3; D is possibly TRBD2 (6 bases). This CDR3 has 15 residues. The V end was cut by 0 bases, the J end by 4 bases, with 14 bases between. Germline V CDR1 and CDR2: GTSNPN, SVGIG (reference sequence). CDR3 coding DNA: TGTGCCTGGAGTGTACTGGCGGGGCCGGCAGATACGCAGTATTTT. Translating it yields CAWSVLAGPADTQYF. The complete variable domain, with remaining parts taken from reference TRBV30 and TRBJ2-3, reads SQTIHQWPATLVQPVGSPLSLECTVEGTSNPNLYWYRQAAGRGLQLLFYSVGIGQISSEVPQNLSASRPQDRQFILSSKKLLLSDSGFYLCAWSVLAGPADTQYFGPGTRLTVL.

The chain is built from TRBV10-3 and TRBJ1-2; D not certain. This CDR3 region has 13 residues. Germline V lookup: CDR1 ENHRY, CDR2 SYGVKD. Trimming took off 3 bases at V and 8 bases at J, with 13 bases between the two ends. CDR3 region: CAISDQAYGGYTF. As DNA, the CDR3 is TGTGCCATCAGTGATCAGGCCTATGGCGGCTACACCTTC.

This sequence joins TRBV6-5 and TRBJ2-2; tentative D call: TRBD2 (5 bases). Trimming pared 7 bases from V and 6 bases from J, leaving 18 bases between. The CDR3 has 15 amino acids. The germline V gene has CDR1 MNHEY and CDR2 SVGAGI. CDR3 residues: CASKLTVGDAGELFF. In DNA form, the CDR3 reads TGTGCCAGCAAGCTCACTGTGGGAGATGCCGGGGAGCTGTTTTTT.

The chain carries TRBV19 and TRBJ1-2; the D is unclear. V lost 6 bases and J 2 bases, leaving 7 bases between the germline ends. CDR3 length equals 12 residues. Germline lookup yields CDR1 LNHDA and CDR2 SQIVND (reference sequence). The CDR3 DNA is TGTGCCAGTAGGGGCAGCAACTATGGCTACACCTTC. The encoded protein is CASRGSNYGYTF.

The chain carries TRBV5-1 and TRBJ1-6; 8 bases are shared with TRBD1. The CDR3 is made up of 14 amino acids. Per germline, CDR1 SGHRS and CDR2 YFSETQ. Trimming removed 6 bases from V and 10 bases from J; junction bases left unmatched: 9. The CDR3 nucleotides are TGCGCCAGCACCACCGGACAGGGCAAATCACCCCTCCACTTT. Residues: CASTTGQGKSPLHF.

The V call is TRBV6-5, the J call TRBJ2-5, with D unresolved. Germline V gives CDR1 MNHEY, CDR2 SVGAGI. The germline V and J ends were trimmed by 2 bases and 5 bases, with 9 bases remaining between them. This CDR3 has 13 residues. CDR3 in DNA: TGTGCCAGCAGTTACGATAGTATGGAGACCCAGTACTTC. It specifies CASSYDSMETQYF.

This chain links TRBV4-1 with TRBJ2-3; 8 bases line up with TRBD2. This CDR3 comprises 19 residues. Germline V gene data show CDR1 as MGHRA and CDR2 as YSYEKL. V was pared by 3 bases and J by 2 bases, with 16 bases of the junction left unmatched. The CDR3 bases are TGCGCCAGCAGCCACCTCATAATCAGACTAGCGAAGGACACAGATACGCAGTATTTT. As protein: CASSHLIIRLAKDTDTQYF.

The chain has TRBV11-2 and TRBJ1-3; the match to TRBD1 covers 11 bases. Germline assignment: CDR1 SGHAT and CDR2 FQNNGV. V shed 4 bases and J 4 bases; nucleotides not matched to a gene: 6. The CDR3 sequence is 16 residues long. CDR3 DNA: TGTGCCAGCAGCTATGGCTGGACAGGGGGCGGAAACACCATATATTTT. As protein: CASSYGWTGGGNTIYF.

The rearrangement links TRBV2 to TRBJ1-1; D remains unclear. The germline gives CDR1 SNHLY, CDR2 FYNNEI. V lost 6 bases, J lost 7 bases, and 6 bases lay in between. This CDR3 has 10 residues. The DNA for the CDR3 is TGTGCCAGCAGGGTCTATGAAGCTTTCTTT. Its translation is CASRVYEAFF.

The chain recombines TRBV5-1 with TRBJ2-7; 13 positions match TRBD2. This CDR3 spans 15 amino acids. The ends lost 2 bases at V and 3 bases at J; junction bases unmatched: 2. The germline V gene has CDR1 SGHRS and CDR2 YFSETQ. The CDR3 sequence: CASSLTSGGDYEQYF. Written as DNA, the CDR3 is TGCGCCAGCAGCTTAACTAGCGGGGGGGACTACGAGCAGTACTTC.

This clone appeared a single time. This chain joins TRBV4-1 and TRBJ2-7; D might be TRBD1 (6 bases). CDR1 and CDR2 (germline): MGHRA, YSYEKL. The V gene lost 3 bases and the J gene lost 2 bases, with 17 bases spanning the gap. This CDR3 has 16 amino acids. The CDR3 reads CASSQWLQGITYEQYF. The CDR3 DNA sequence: TGCGCCAGCAGCCAGTGGTTACAGGGTATTACCTACGAGCAGTACTTC.

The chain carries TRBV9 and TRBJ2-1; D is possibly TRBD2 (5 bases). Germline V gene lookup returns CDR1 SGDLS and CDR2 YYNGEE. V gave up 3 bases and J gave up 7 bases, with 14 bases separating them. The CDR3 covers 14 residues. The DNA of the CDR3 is TGTGCCAGCAGCGGGTTCGTGGAGGCAAATGAGCAGTTCTTC. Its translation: CASSGFVEANEQFF. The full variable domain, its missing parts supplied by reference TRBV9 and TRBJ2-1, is DSGVTQTPKHLITATGQRVTLRCSPRSGDLSVYWYQQSLDQGLQFLIQYYNGEERAKGNILERFSAQQFPDLHSELNLSSLELGDSALYFCASSGFVEANEQFFGPGTRLTVL.